This TCR beta chain comes out of a study of Ad26.COV2.S vaccination and SARS-CoV-2 variants. In the study overall: As a participant in COV1001, the donor was in the Ad26.COV2.S trial arm.

Germline V gene lookup returns CDR1 LNHNV and CDR2 YYDKDF (reference sequence). This CDR3 has 13 amino acids. With 1 base removed from V and 1 base from J, the gap between germline ends came to 2 bases. Treatment noted: 19 received Ad26.COV2.S at low or high dose, single or two shots; about 5 received placebo; per-sample allocation not given. Samples analyzed were those drawn on day 63 after the first vaccine or placebo injection. Wuhan-strain spike was delivered by a replication-incompetent Ad26 vector. Clones were sequenced by immunoSEQ multiplex PCR, and TCRdb holds only the in-frame ones, with some missing. The sample shows roughly 300,000 clones, approximately 90% of them seen only once. Study-wide points: Higher spike-specific TCR breadth was found in vaccine recipients than in placebo recipients.

Remarks on this clone: The antigen is undetermined.

The sequence was collected from a person between 18 and 59 years old who received the Ad26.COV2.S COVID-19 vaccine or a placebo. Sequenced here: peripheral blood, sampled in a trial of Ad26.COV2.S vaccine versus placebo. The chain links TRBV15 to TRBJ1-5; D is undetermined. The CDR3 loop reads CATSRASNQPQHF. CDR3 nucleotides: TGTGCCACCAGCAGAGCCAGCAATCAGCCCCAGCATTTT.